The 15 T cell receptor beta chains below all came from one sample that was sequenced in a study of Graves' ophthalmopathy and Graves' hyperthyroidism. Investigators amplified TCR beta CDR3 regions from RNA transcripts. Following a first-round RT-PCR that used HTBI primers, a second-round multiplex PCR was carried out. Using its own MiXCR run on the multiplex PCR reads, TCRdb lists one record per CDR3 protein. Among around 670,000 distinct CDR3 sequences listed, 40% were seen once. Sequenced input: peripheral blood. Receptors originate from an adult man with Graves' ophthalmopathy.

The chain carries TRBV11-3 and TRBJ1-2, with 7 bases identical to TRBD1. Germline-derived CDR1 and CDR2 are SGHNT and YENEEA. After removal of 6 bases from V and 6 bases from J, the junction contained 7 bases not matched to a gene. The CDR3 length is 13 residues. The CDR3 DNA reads TGTGCCAGCAGAAACCCAGGGGGGAATGGCTACACCTTC. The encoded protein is CASRNPGGNGYTF.

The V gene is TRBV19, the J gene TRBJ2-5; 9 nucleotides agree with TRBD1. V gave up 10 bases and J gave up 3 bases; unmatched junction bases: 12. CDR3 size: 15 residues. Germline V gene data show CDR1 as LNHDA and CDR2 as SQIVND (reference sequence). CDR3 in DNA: TGTGCCACCTCTACGGGACAGGGCTTGGAAGAGACCCAGTACTTC. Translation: CATSTGQGLEETQYF. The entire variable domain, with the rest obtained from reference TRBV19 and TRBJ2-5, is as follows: DGGITQSPKYLFRKEGQNVTLSCEQNLNHDAMYWYRQDPGQGLRLIYYSQIVNDFQKGDIAEGYSVSREKKESFPLTVTSAQKNPTAFYLCATSTGQGLEETQYFGPGTRLLVL.

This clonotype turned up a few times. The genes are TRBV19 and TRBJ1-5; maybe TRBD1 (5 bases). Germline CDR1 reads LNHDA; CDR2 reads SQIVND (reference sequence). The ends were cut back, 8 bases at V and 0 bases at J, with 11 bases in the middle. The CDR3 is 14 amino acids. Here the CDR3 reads CASFLQDSNQPQHF. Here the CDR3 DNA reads TGTGCCAGTTTCTTACAGGATAGCAATCAGCCCCAGCATTTT.

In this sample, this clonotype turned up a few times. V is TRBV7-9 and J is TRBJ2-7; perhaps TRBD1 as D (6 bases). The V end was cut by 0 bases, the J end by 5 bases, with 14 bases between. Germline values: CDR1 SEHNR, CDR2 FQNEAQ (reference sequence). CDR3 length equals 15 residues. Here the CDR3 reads CASSLARGRGNEQYF. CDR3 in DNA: TGTGCCAGCAGCTTAGCAAGGGGCAGGGGCAACGAGCAGTACTTC.

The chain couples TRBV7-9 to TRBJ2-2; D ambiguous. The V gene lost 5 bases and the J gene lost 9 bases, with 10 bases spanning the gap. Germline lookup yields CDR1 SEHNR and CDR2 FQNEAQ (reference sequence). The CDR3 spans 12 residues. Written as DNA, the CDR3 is TGTGCCAGCAGCCAATCAAACAGGGAGCTGTTTTTT. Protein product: CASSQSNRELFF.

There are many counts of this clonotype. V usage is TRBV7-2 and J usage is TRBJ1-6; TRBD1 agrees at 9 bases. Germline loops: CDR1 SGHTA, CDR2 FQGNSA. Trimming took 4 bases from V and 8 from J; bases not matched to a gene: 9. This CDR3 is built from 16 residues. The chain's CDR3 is CASSYHPGQGYSPLHF. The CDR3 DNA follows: TGTGCCAGCAGCTATCATCCGGGACAGGGCTATTCACCCCTCCACTTT.

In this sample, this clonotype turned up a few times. DNA of the CDR3: TGTGCCAGCAGCCGACAAGGACTAGCGGGGCAAGAGACCCAGTACTTC. Translating it yields CASSRQGLAGQETQYF. The genes are TRBV12-3 or TRBV12-4 and TRBJ2-5, with 12 bases fitting TRBD2. V was pared by 6 bases and J by 2 bases, with 7 bases of the junction left unmatched. The length of the CDR3 is 16 residues.

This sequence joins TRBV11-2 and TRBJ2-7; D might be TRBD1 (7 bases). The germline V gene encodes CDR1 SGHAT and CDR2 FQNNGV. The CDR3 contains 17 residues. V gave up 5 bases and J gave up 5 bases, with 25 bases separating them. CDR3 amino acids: CASSISWGGGGTHEQYV. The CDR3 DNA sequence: TGTGCCAGCAGCATTAGTTGGGGCGGAGGGGGCACTCACGAGCAGTACGTC.

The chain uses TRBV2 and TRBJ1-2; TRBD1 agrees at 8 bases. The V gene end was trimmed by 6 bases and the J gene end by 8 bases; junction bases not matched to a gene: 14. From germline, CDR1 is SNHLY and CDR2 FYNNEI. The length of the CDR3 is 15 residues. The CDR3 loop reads CASSLIQSGGGGYTF. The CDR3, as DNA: TGTGCCAGCAGCCTAATTCAATCAGGGGGCGGAGGCTACACCTTC. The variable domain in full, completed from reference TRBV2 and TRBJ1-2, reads EPEVTQTPSHQVTQMGQEVILRCVPISNHLYFYWYRQILGQKVEFLVSFYNNEISEKSEIFDDQFSVERPDGSNFTLKIRSTKLEDSAMYFCASSLIQSGGGGYTFGSGTRLTVV.

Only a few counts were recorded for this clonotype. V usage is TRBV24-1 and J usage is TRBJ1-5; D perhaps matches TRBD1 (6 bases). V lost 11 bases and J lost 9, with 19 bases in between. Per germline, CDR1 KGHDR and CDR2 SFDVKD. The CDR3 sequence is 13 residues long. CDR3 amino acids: CASSSGDTRPQHF. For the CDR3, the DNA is TGTGCCAGCAGCTCTGGGGACACCCGGCCCCAGCATTTT.

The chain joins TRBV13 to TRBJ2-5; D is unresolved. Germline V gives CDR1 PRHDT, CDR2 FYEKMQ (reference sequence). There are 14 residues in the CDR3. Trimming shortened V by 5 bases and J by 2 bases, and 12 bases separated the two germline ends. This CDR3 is CASSPSSTQETQYF. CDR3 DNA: TGTGCCAGCAGCCCATCGAGTACTCAAGAGACCCAGTACTTC.

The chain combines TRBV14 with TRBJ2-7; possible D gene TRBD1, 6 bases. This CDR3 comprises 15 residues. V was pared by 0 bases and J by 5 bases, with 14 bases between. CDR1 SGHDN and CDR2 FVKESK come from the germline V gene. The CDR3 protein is CASSQDVRGGDEQYF. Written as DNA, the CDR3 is TGTGCCAGCAGCCAAGATGTCAGGGGTGGTGACGAGCAGTACTTC.

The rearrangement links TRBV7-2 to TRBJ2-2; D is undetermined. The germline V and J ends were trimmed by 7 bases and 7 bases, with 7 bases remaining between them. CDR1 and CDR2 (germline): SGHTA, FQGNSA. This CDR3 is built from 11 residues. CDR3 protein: CASIAGGELFF. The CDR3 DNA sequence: TGTGCCAGCATCGCTGGCGGGGAGCTGTTTTTT.

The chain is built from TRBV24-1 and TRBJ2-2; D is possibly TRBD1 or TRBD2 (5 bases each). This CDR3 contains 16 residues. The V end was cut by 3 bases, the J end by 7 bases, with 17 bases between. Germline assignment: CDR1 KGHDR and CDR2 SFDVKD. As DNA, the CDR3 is TGTGCCACCAGTGATCCCGAGAGCCGTGGGGGCGGGGAGCTGTTTTTT. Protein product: CATSDPESRGGGELFF.

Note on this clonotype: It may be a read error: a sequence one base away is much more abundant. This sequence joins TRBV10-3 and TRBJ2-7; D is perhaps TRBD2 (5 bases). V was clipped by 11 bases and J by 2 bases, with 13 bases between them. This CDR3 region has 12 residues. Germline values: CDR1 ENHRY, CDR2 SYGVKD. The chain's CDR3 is CASGRDTYEQYF. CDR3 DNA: TGTGCCTCAGGACGGGATACCTACGAGCAGTACTTC.